A selection of T cell receptor beta chains follows, all from one sample in a study of cytomegalovirus exposure and HLA in healthy donors. Produced via immunoSEQ multiplex PCR; TCRdb's table is partial and in-frame only. This table holds a few hundred thousand clones, 82% found once. Sequencing used PBMCs. The receptors were sampled from a woman in her 40s in good health and CMV-seronegative. Each CDR3 is given with its conserved first and last residue. The D gene is left open where the match is weak. Size is omitted from some rows. Given values are once, few, many or a class for expanded clones.

>-|TRBD1|TRBJ1-1|TRBV7-9
TGTGCCAGCAGCCCGACAGGGGTGAGGGACACTGAAGCTTTCTTT
CASSPTGVRDTEAFF
>-|TRBD1|TRBJ2-7|TRBV23-1
TGCGCCAGCAATCTGCGGACAGGGCCCTACGAGCAGTACTTC
CASNLRTGPYEQYF
>few|TRBD2|TRBJ2-2|TRBV7-6
TGTGCCAGCAGCTTAGCCGCGGGGGGGCCCGGGGAGCTGTTTTTT
CASSLAAGGPGELFF
>-|-|TRBJ2-3|TRBV29-1
TGCAGCGCTCCGGGCCGAGGGCCAGATACGCAGTATTTT
CSAPGRGPDTQYF
>-|-|TRBJ2-3|TRBV29-1
TGCAGCGTCCCGTCGGGGGATACGCAGTATTTT
CSVPSGDTQYF
>once|-|TRBJ2-5|TRBV12-5
TGTGCTAGTGGTTTGGTAGGTACGAGGCTGGAGACCCAGTACTTC
CASGLVGTRLETQYF
>-|-|TRBJ2-7|TRBV4-3
TGCGCCAGCAGCCAAGATATGGGGAGCTACGAGCAGTACTTC
CASSQDMGSYEQYF
>-|-|TRBJ2-7|TRBV6-1
TGTGCCAGCAGTATACAGGTTTGGGAGCAGTACTTC
CASSIQVWEQYF
>-|TRBD2|TRBJ2-1|TRBV6-5
TGTGCCAGCAGTATAGCCGGGGGGGCCTACAATGAGCAGTTCTTC
CASSIAGGAYNEQFF
>-|-|TRBJ2-7|TRBV13
TGTGCCAGCAGCTTAGGCCACGAGCAGTACTTC
CASSLGHEQYF
>-|-|TRBJ1-1|TRBV5-4
TGTGCCAGCAGCGCCACCCGGGGGGTGAACACTGAAGCTTTCTTT
CASSATRGVNTEAFF
>-|-|TRBJ2-7|TRBV6-5
TGTGCCAGCGGATCCCCAGGGCACGAGCAGTACTTC
CASGSPGHEQYF
>-|TRBD2|TRBJ2-1|TRBV4-1
TGCGCCAGCAGCCGGGCGGGGGTCTACAATGAGCAGTTCTTC
CASSRAGVYNEQFF
>-|-|TRBJ2-7|TRBV10-3
TGTGCCATCAGTGAATCGGGTTACGAGCAGTACTTC
CAISESGYEQYF
>-|TRBD1|TRBJ1-2|TRBV9
TGTGCCAGCAGCGGCAGGGGGCCATACTATGGCTACACCTTC
CASSGRGPYYGYTF
>-|TRBD2|TRBJ2-1|TRBV7-2
TGTGCCAGCAGCTTACTAGCGGGCGGGGCGGAGCAGTTCTTC
CASSLLAGGAEQFF
>-|-|TRBJ2-1|TRBV4-3
TGCGCCAGCAGCCAAGAACGGCAGGGGCGAGGCAATGAGCAGTTCTTC
CASSQERQGRGNEQFF
>-|-|TRBJ2-3|TRBV13
TGTGCCAGCGCAAAGGCGGGGAGAGACACAGATACGCAGTATTTT
CASAKAGRDTDTQYF
>many|TRBD2|TRBJ2-7|TRBV7-8
TGTGCCAGCAGCTCCCTCGCGGGGGGCTACGAGCAGTACTTC
CASSSLAGGYEQYF
>-|-|TRBJ2-7|TRBV7-8
TGTGCCAGCAGCTTAGTTCAGGACATCTACTACGAGCAGTACTTC
CASSLVQDIYYEQYF
>-|TRBD2|TRBJ2-1|TRBV12-5
TGTGCTAGTGGTTTGGTTTCTTCTGGACTAGCGGCCCGGGTATTCCCTTACAATGAGCAGTTCTTC
CASGLVSSGLAARVFPYNEQFF
>-|-|TRBJ2-7|TRBV2
TGTGCCAGCAGTGCCCCGCCCGATAGCTCCTACGAGCAGTACTTC
CASSAPPDSSYEQYF
>-|TRBD2|TRBJ2-2|TRBV7-8
TGTGCCAGCAGCTTAGCGGGGGGGACCGGGGAGCTGTTTTTT
CASSLAGGTGELFF
>-|TRBD1|TRBJ2-2|TRBV28
TGTGCCAGCAGTACGGACAGGAAGTATACCGGGGAGCTGTTTTTT
CASSTDRKYTGELFF
>-|-|TRBJ2-1|TRBV18
TGTGCCAGCTCACCACCATCTAATCCGGCCCCGAGGCTCTTC
CASSPPSNPAPRLF
>-|-|TRBJ1-2|TRBV9
TGTGCCAGCAGCGGGGGGCACGGGCGCTACACCTTC
CASSGGHGRYTF
>-|TRBD2|TRBJ2-5|TRBV11-2
TGTGCCAGCAGCTATCTAGCGGCCCTAGAGACCCAGTACTTC
CASSYLAALETQYF